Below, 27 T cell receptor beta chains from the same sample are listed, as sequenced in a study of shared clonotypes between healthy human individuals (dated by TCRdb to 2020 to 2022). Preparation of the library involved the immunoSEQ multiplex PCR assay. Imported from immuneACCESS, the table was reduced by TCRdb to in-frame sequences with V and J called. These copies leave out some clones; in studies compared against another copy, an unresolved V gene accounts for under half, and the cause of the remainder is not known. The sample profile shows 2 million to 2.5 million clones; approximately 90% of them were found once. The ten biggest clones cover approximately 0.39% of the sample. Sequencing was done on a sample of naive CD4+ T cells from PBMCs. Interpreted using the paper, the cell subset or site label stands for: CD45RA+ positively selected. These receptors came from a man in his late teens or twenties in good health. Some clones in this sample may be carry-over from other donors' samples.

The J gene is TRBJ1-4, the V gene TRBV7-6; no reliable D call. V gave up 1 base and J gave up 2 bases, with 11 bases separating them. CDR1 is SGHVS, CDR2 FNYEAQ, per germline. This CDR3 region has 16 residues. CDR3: CASSLVGQWTNEKLFF. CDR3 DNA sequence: TGTGCCAGCAGCTTAGTAGGGCAGTGGACTAATGAAAAACTGTTTTTT.

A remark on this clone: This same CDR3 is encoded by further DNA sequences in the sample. The DNA for the CDR3 is TGCGCCAGCAGCTTACTAGCGGGAGGGTCTAATGAGCAGTTCTTC. This gives the protein CASSLLAGGSNEQFF. This chain connects TRBV5-1 to TRBJ2-1; 13 bases are a match to TRBD2. The V segment lost 2 bases and the J segment 7 bases; nucleotides outside the gene matches: 3. CDR1 and CDR2 (germline): SGHRS, YFSETQ. This CDR3 spans 15 amino acids.

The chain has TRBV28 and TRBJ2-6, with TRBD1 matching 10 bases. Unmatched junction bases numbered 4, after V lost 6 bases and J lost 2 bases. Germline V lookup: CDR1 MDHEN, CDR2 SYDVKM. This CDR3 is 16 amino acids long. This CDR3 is CASRTGGSAGANVLTF. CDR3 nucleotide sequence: TGTGCCAGCAGGACAGGGGGCTCAGCTGGGGCCAACGTCCTGACTTTC.

CDR3 residues: CASGRTSRTDTQYF. DNA for the CDR3: TGTGCCAGCGGCCGGACTTCCCGCACAGATACGCAGTATTTT. The chain combines TRBV9 with TRBJ2-3; D perhaps matches TRBD2 (5 bases). The CDR3 is made up of 14 amino acids. Germline V lookup: CDR1 SGDLS, CDR2 YYNGEE. The V end was cut by 7 bases, the J end by 1 base, with 13 bases between. Complete variable domain (other parts from reference TRBV9 and TRBJ2-3): DSGVTQTPKHLITATGQRVTLRCSPRSGDLSVYWYQQSLDQGLQFLIQYYNGEERAKGNILERFSAQQFPDLHSELNLSSLELGDSALYFCASGRTSRTDTQYFGPGTRLTVL.

Here the CDR3 reads CASSLEWGGQPQHF. CDR3 nucleotide sequence: TGTGCCAGCAGTTTAGAGTGGGGCGGCCAGCCCCAGCATTTT. This rearrangement joins TRBV28 to TRBJ1-5, with D possibly being TRBD1 (5 bases). The germline CDR1 and CDR2 sequences are MDHEN and SYDVKM. The CDR3 runs to 14 residues. Deletions cut 2 bases from V and 7 bases from J, with 12 bases between.

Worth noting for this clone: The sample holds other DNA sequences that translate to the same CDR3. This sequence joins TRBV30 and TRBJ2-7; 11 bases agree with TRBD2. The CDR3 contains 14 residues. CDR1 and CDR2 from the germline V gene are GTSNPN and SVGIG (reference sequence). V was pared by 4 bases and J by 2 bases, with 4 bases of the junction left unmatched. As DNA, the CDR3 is TGTGCCTGGAACCGACTAGCGGGGCCCTACGAGCAGTACTTC. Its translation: CAWNRLAGPYEQYF.

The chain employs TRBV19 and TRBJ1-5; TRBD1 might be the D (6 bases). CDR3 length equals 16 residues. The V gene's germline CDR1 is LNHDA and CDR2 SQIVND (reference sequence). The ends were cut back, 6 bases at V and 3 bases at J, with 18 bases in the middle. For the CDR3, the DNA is TGTGCCAGTAGGAAGGCCTACAGGGCCGCCAATCAGCCCCAGCATTTT. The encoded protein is CASRKAYRAANQPQHF.

CDR3 amino acids: CASSETSSGGQPQHF. The CDR3 DNA reads as TGTGCCAGCAGTGAAACATCCTCAGGGGGGCAGCCCCAGCATTTT. This chain joins TRBV2 and TRBJ1-5, with 7 nucleotides matching TRBD1. The CDR3 runs to 15 residues. From germline, CDR1 is SNHLY and CDR2 FYNNEI. The ends lost 2 bases at V and 7 bases at J; junction bases unmatched: 8.

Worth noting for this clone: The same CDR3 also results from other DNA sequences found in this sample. This CDR3 is CASRTGGAGANVLTF. The DNA for the CDR3 is TGTGCCAGCAGGACGGGGGGCGCTGGGGCCAACGTCCTGACTTTC. The chain combines TRBV28 with TRBJ2-6; D is possibly TRBD2 (7 bases). Trimming took 6 bases from V and 2 from J, leaving 11 bases between them. The CDR3 extends over 15 amino acids. From germline, CDR1 is MDHEN and CDR2 SYDVKM.

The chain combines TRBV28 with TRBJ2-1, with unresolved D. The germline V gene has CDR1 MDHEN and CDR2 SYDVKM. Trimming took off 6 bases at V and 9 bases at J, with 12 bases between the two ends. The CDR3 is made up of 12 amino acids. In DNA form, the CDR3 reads TGTGCCAGCAGGGGTGGGTTTCTTGAGCAGTTCTTC. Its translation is CASRGGFLEQFF.

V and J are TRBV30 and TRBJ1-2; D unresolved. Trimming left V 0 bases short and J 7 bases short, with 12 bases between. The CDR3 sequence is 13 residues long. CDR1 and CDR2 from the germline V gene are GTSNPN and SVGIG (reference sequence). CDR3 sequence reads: CAWSVIGSGGYTF. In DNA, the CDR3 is TGTGCCTGGAGTGTGATAGGGTCGGGTGGCTACACCTTC.

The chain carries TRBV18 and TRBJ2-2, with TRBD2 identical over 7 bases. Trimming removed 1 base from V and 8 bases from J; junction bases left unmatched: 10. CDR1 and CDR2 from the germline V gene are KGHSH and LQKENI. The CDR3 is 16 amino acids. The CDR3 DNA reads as TGTGCCAGCTCACCACTTACTAGCGCCAACGATGGGGAGCTGTTTTTT. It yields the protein CASSPLTSANDGELFF.

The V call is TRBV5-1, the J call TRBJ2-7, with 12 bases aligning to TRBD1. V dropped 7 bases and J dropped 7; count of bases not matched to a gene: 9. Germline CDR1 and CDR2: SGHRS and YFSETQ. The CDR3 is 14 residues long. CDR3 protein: CASRAGTGGGEQYF. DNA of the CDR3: TGCGCCAGCCGGGCCGGGACAGGGGGCGGGGAGCAGTACTTC.

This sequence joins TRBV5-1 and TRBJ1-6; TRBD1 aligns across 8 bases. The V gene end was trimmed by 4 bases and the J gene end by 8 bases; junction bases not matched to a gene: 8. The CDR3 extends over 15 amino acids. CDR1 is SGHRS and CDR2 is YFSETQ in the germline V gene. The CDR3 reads CASSPSGQGYSPLHF. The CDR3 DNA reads TGCGCCAGCAGCCCTTCAGGACAGGGCTATTCACCCCTCCACTTT.

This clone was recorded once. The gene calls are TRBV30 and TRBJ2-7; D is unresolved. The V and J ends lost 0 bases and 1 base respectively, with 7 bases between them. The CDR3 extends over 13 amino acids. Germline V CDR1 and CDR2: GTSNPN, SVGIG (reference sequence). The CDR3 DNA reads TGTGCCTGGAGTGTACGACGGTCCTACGAGCAGTACTTC. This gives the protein CAWSVRRSYEQYF.

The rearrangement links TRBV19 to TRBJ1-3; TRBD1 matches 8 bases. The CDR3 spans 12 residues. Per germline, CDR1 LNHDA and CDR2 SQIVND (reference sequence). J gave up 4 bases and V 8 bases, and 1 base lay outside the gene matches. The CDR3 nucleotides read TGTGCCAGTGGGACAGGCGGAAACACCATATATTTT. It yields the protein CASGTGGNTIYF.

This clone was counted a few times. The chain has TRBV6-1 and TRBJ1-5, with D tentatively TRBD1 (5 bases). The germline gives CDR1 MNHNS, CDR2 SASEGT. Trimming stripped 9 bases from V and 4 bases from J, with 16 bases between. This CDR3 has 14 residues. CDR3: CASSPPDNNQPQHF. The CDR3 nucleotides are TGTGCCAGTTCCCCACCGGACAATAATCAGCCCCAGCATTTT.

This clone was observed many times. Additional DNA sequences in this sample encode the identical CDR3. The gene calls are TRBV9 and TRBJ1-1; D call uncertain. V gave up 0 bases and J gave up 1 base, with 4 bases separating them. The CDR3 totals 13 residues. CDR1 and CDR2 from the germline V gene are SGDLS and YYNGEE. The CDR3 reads CASSVDRNTEAFF. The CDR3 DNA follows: TGTGCCAGCAGCGTAGACAGGAACACTGAAGCTTTCTTT.

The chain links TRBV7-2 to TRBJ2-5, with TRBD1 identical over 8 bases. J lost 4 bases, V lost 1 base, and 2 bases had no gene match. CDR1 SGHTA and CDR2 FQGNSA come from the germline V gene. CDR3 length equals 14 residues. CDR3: CASSLGQGAETQYF. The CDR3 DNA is TGTGCCAGCAGCTTAGGGCAGGGGGCAGAGACCCAGTACTTC.

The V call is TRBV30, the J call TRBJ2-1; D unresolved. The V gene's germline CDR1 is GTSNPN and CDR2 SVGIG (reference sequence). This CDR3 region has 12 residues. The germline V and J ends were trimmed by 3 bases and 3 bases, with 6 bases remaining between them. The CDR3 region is CAWSRNYNEQFF. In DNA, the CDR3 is TGTGCCTGGAGCCGGAACTACAATGAGCAGTTCTTC. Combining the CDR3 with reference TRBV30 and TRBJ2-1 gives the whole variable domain SQTIHQWPATLVQPVGSPLSLECTVEGTSNPNLYWYRQAAGRGLQLLFYSVGIGQISSEVPQNLSASRPQDRQFILSSKKLLLSDSGFYLCAWSRNYNEQFFGPGTRLTVL.

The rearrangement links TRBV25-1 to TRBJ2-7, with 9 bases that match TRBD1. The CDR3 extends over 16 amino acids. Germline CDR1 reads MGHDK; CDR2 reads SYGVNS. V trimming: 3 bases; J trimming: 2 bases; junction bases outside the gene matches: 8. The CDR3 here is CASSDPDRGSTYEQYF. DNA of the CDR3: TGTGCCAGCAGTGACCCGGACAGGGGATCCACCTACGAGCAGTACTTC.

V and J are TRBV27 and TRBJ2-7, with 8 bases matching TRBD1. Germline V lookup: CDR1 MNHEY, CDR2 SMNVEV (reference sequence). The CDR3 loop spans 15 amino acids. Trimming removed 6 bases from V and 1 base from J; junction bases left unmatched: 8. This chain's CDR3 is CASRPRDRPSYEQYF. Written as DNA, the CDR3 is TGTGCCAGCAGGCCTCGGGACAGGCCTTCCTACGAGCAGTACTTC.

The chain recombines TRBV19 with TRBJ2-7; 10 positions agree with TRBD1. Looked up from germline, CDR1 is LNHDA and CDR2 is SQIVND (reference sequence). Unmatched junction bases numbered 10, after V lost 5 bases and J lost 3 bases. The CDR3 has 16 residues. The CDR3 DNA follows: TGTGCCAGTAGTTCCGGGACAGGGGAAATCCGCTACGAGCAGTACTTC. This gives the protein CASSSGTGEIRYEQYF.

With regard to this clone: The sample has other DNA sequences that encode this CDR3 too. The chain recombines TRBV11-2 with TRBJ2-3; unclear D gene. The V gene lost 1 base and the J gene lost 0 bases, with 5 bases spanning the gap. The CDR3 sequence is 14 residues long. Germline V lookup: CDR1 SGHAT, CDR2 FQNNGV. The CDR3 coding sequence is TGTGCCAGCAGCTTAGGTGGTAGCACAGATACGCAGTATTTT. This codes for CASSLGGSTDTQYF.

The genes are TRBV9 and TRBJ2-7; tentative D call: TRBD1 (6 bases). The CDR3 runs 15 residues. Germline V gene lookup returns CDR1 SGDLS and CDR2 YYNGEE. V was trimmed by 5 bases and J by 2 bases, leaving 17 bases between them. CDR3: CASSQVGGTPYEQYF. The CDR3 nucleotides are TGTGCCAGCAGTCAGGTAGGGGGAACCCCCTACGAGCAGTACTTC.

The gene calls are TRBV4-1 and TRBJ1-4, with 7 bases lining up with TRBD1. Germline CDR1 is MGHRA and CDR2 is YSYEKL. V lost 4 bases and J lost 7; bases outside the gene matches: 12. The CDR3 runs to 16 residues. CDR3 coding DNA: TGCGCCAGCAGCCTGACCCCAGGGGGGTCAGGTGAAAAACTGTTTTTT. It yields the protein CASSLTPGGSGEKLFF.

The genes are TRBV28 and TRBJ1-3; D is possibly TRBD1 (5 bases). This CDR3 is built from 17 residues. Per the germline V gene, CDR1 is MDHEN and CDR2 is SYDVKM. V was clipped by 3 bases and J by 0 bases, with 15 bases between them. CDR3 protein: CASSFSGALSSGNTIYF. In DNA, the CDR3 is TGTGCCAGCAGTTTTTCCGGGGCACTCTCCTCTGGAAACACCATATATTTT.